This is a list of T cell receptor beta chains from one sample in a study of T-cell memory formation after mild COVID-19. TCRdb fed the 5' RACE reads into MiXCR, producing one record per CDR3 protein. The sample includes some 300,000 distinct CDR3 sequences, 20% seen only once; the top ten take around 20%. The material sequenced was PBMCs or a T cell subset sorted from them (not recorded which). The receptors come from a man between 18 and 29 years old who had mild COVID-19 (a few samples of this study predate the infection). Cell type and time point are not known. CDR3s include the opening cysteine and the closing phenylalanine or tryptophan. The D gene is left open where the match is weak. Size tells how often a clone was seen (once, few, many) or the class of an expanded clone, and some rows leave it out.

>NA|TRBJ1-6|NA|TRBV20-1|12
CSASWDGDFLHF
TGCAGTGCTAGCTGGGACGGGGATTTTCTCCACTTT
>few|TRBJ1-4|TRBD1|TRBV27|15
CASSPSTGGNEKLFF
TGTGCCAGCAGTCCGTCGACAGGGGGCAATGAAAAACTGTTTTTT
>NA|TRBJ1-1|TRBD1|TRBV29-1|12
CSSLLPGGTAFF
TGCAGCTCTCTACTACCAGGGGGCACAGCTTTCTTT
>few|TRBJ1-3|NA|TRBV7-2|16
CASSSHRGGSGNTIYF
TGTGCCAGCAGCTCCCACAGAGGGGGGTCGGGAAACACCATATATTTT
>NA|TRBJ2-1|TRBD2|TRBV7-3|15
CASSIAGGHYYEQFF
TGTGCCAGCAGCATAGCGGGGGGGCACTACTATGAGCAGTTCTTC
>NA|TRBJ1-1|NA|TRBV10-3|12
CATRADWTEAFF
TGTGCCACCCGCGCTGATTGGACTGAAGCTTTCTTT
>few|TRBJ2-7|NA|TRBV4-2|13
CASSQDTRDRQYF
TGTGCCAGCAGCCAAGATACCAGGGATCGGCAGTACTTC
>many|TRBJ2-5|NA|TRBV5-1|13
CASSLGLGETQYF
TGCGCCAGCAGCTTGGGACTAGGAGAGACCCAGTACTTC
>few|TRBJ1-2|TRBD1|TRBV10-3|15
CAISESSDRAYGYTF
TGTGCCATCAGTGAGTCGAGTGACAGGGCTTATGGCTACACCTTC
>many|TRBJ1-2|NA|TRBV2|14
CASSYEMVFYGYTF
TGTGCCAGCAGTTACGAAATGGTCTTCTATGGCTACACCTTC
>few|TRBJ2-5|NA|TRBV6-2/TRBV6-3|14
CASSWGHLGETQYF
TGTGCCAGCAGTTGGGGACACCTCGGAGAGACCCAGTACTTC
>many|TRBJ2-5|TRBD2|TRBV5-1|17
CASSLLGGGVGRETQYF
TGCGCCAGCAGCCTTCTGGGCGGGGGGGTCGGAAGAGAGACCCAGTACTTC
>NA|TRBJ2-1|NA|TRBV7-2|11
CASSSTAGRFF
TGTGCCAGCAGCTCGACGGCGGGGCGGTTCTTC
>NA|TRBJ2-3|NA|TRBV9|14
CASNIGGRTDTQYF
TGTGCCAGCAATATCGGCGGTAGAACAGATACGCAGTATTTT
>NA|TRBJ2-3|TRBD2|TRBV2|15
CASNSGGDSTDTQYF
TGTGCCAGCAATAGCGGGGGAGATAGCACAGATACGCAGTATTTT
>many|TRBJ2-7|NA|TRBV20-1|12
CSAPAGTYEQYF
TGCAGTGCCCCGGCGGGAACCTACGAGCAGTACTTC
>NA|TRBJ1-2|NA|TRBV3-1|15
CASSQLSASNYGYTF
TGTGCCAGCAGCCAACTGTCGGCTTCTAACTATGGCTACACCTTC
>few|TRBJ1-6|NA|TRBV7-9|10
CARRLRPLHF
TGTGCCAGGCGCCTCCGGCCCCTCCACTTT
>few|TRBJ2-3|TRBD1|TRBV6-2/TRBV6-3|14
CASSGQGDTDTQYF
TGTGCCAGCAGCGGACAGGGGGACACAGATACGCAGTATTTT
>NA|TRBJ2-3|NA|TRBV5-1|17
CASSFLRRDRPTDTQYF
TGCGCCAGCAGCTTTTTGAGGCGGGACAGACCCACAGATACGCAGTATTTT
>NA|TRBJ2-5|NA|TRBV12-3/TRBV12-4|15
CASSLPGKAMNTQYF
TGTGCCAGCAGTTTGCCGGGGAAGGCTATGAATACCCAGTACTTC
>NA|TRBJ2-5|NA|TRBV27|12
CASRGLQETQYF
TGTGCCAGCAGAGGACTTCAAGAGACCCAGTACTTC
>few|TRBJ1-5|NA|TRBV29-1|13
CSVEDLPHQPQHF
TGCAGCGTTGAAGATCTTCCTCATCAGCCCCAGCATTTT
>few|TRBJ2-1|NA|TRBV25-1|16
CASSGHSEGPYNEQFF
TGTGCCAGCAGTGGACATTCCGAGGGGCCCTACAATGAGCAGTTCTTC
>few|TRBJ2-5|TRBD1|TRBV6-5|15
CASSQAGTGRETQYF
TGTGCCAGCAGTCAAGCCGGGACAGGCAGAGAGACCCAGTACTTC
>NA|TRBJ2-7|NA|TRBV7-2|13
CASTTGRSYEQYF
TGTGCCAGTACCACGGGACGGTCCTACGAGCAGTACTTC
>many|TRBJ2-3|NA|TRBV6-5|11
CASRLSDTQYF
TGTGCCAGCCGACTGAGCGATACGCAGTATTTT
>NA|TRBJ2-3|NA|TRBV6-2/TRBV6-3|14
CASTTGREADTQYF
TGTGCCAGCACCACGGGCAGGGAAGCAGATACGCAGTATTTT
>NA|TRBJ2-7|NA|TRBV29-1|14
CSVRGEKSSYEQYF
TGCAGCGTTCGCGGGGAAAAAAGCTCCTACGAGCAGTACTTC
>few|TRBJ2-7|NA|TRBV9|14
CASSVATGSYEQYF
TGTGCCAGCAGCGTAGCTACCGGCTCCTACGAGCAGTACTTC
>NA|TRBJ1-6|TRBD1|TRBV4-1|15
CASSIRTGRNSPLHF
TGCGCCAGCAGCATCCGGACAGGGCGCAATTCACCCCTCCACTTT
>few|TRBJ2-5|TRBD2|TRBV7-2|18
CASSGLTSGGPYQETQYF
TGTGCCAGCAGCGGGCTGACTAGCGGGGGACCATACCAAGAGACCCAGTACTTC
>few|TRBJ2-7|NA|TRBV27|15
CASSGMGLHSYEQYF
TGTGCCAGCAGTGGCATGGGACTCCACTCCTACGAGCAGTACTTC
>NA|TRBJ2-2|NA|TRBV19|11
CASTQTGELFF
TGTGCCAGTACCCAGACCGGGGAGCTGTTTTTT
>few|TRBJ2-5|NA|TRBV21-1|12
CAVQGEQETQYF
TGTGCCGTACAGGGGGAGCAAGAGACCCAGTACTTC
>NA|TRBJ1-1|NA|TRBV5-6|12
CASYILGTEAFF
TGTGCCAGCTATATACTAGGCACTGAAGCTTTCTTT
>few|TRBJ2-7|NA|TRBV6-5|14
CASSYSTVTYEQYF
TGTGCCAGCAGTTACTCGACGGTGACCTACGAGCAGTACTTC
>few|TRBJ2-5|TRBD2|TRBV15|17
CATSRGVAGGFQETQYF
TGTGCCACCAGCAGAGGAGTAGCGGGGGGGTTCCAAGAGACCCAGTACTTC
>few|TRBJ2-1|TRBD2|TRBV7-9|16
CASSTLRTSGNNEQFF
TGTGCCAGCAGCACCCTTCGGACTAGCGGGAATAATGAGCAGTTCTTC